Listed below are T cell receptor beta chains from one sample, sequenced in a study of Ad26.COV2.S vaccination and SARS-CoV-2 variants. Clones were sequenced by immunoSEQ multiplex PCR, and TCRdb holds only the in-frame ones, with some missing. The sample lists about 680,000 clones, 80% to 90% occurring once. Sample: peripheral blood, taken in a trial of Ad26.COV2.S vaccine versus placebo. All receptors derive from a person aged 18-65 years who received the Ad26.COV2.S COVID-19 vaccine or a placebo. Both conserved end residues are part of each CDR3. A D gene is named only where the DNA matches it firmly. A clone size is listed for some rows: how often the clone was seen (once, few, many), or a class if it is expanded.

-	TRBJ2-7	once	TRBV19	TGTGCCAGTAGTAATACCAGTCCATACGAGCAGTACTTC	CASSNTSPYEQYF
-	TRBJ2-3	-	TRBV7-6	TGTGCCAGCAGCCCCGGACCCTCAGATACGCAGTATTTT	CASSPGPSDTQYF
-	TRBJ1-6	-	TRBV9	TGTGCCAGCAGCGTAGAAGGTTCACCCCTCCACTTT	CASSVEGSPLHF
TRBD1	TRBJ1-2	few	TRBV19	TGTGCCAGTAATAGGGGGCGCGACTATGGCTACACCTTC	CASNRGRDYGYTF
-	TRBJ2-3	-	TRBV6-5	TGTGCCAGCAGGAAAACTGCCAATACGCAGTATTTT	CASRKTANTQYF
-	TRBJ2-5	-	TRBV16	TGTGCCAGCAGCCAATCGACAGCCCAAGAGACCCAGTACTTC	CASSQSTAQETQYF
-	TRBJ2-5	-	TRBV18	TGTGCCAGCTCACCTCGGCAAGAGACCCAGTACTTC	CASSPRQETQYF
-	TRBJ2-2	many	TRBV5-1	TGCGCCAGCACCTACAGGATATCGAACACCGGGGAGCTGTTTTTT	CASTYRISNTGELFF
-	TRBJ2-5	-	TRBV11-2	TGTGCCAGCAGCTTGGACCAGACCCAGTACTTC	CASSLDQTQYF
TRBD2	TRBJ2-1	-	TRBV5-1	TGCGCCAGCAGCTTGCTGGGACTAGCGGGAGCCGACTACAATGAGCAGTTCTTC	CASSLLGLAGADYNEQFF
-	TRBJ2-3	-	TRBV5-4	TGTGCCAGCAGCTTGGGAGCGAGCACAGATACGCAGTATTTT	CASSLGASTDTQYF
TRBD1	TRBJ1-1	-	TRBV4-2	TGTGCCAGCAGCCCAGGGGGCTTGGGTAATGAAGCTTTCTTT	CASSPGGLGNEAFF
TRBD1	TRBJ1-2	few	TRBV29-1	TGCAGCGCAGAGGAGGGGGCGAGGGCTCCCTATGGCTACACCTTC	CSAEEGARAPYGYTF
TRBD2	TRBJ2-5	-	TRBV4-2	TGTGCCAGCAGCCAAGATTGGATAGCGGGGGGGCAAGAGACCCAGTACTTC	CASSQDWIAGGQETQYF
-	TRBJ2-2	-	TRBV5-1	TGCGCCAGCAGCCCGGGGGCTGTCTGGAGGGCCGGGGAGCTGTTTTTT	CASSPGAVWRAGELFF
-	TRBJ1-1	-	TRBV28	TGTGCCAGCAGTTTAGCGCGGCACGACACTGAAGCTTTCTTT	CASSLARHDTEAFF
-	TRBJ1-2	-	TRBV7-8	TGTGCCAGCAGCCCCGATTTGGGGAACAGGTTTGGCTACACCTTC	CASSPDLGNRFGYTF
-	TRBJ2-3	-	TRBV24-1	TGTGCCACCAGTGAAGCTCGGACAGCCGCCTACACAGATACGCAGTATTTT	CATSEARTAAYTDTQYF
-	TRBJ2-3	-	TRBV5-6	TGTGCCAGCAGCTTGCCTAGCCGCACAGATACGCAGTATTTT	CASSLPSRTDTQYF
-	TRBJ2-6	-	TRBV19	TGTGCCAGTGCCCGGGTCTCTGGGGCCAACGTCCTGACTTTC	CASARVSGANVLTF
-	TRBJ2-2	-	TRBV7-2	TGTGCCAGCAGCTTACTGGGGGGCCAAACCGGGGAGCTGTTTTTT	CASSLLGGQTGELFF
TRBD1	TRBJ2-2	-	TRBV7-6	TGTGCCAGCAGCTCCAACAGGGGCAACACCGGGGAGCTGTTTTTT	CASSSNRGNTGELFF
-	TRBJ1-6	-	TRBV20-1	TGCAGTGCTAATGAGACCCCGGGACACGGCTGGGATTCACCCCTCCACTTT	CSANETPGHGWDSPLHF
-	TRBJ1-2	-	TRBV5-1	TGCGCCAGCAGCTTGGATTTAGCGGGGCGGCGATATGGCTACACCTTC	CASSLDLAGRRYGYTF
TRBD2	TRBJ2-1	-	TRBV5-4	TGTGCCAGCAGCTTGGCACTAGCGGGGTACAATGAGCAGTTCTTC	CASSLALAGYNEQFF
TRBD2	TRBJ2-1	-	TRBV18	TGTGCCAGCTCACCACCTTCGGGGGGGAACAATGAGCAGTTCTTC	CASSPPSGGNNEQFF
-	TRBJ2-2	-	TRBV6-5	TGTGCCAGCACCGTCGAAGCGGCCACCGGGGAGCTGTTTTTT	CASTVEAATGELFF